This TCR beta chain was identified in a study of blood T cell repertoires in COVID-19. Per the germline V gene, CDR1 is SGDLS and CDR2 is YYNGEE. The CDR3 is 14 amino acids. V was shortened by 0 bases and J by 5 bases, with 8 bases between the two germline ends. TCRdb's table, derived via immunoSEQ multiplex PCR, lists solely in-frame clones and lacks some. The sample has roughly 220,000 clones; approximately 86% are singletons. The genes are TRBV9 and TRBJ2-2, with a possible D match to TRBD2 (5 bases). The material sequenced was peripheral blood. The TCR originated in a man aged 55 to 69 with acute or convalescent COVID-19. CDR3 protein: CASSVVPGTGELFF. As DNA, the CDR3 is TGTGCCAGCAGCGTAGTCCCGGGGACCGGGGAGCTGTTTTTT.